Listed below are T cell receptor beta chains from one sample, sequenced in a study of cytomegalovirus exposure and HLA in healthy donors. The assay was immunoSEQ multiplex PCR, and TCRdb's table has in-frame clones only and misses some. Of about 96,000 clones listed, 64% are singletons. The sample consisted of PBMCs. These receptors came from a man aged 55 to 70 in good health and CMV-seronegative. Each CDR3 is given with its conserved first and last residue. The order of the fields is D gene, V gene, J gene, clone size, CDR3 DNA, CDR3 protein. The D gene is left open where the match is weak. Rows may omit the clone size; those that give it use once, few, many or a size class.

d_call: -; v_call: TRBV15; j_call: TRBJ2-5; clone_size: -; cdr3_nt: TGTGCCACCAGCAGAGATCGGGGAGGAGAGACCCAGTACTTC; cdr3_aa: CATSRDRGGETQYF
d_call: -; v_call: TRBV5-6; j_call: TRBJ2-1; clone_size: -; cdr3_nt: TGTGCCAGCAGCCGCGGTACCTACAATGAGCAGTTCTTC; cdr3_aa: CASSRGTYNEQFF
d_call: -; v_call: TRBV29-1; j_call: TRBJ1-1; clone_size: -; cdr3_nt: TGCAGCGTTGGGTCTGGTTGGGGCATGAACACTGAAGCTTTCTTT; cdr3_aa: CSVGSGWGMNTEAFF
d_call: TRBD1; v_call: TRBV6-1; j_call: TRBJ2-2; clone_size: -; cdr3_nt: TGTGCCAGCAGTAAAGGACAGGGAAGGACCGGGGAGCTGTTTTTT; cdr3_aa: CASSKGQGRTGELFF
d_call: TRBD2; v_call: TRBV7-3; j_call: TRBJ2-1; clone_size: -; cdr3_nt: TGTGCCAGCAGCTTACAGGAGAACGGACTAGCGGGAGGCGAGCAGTTCTTC; cdr3_aa: CASSLQENGLAGGEQFF
d_call: TRBD1; v_call: TRBV19; j_call: TRBJ2-7; clone_size: -; cdr3_nt: TGTGCCAGTAGTTGGGGGACAGACGAATACGAGCAGTACTTC; cdr3_aa: CASSWGTDEYEQYF
d_call: TRBD1; v_call: TRBV5-1; j_call: TRBJ2-5; clone_size: once; cdr3_nt: TGCGCCAGCAGCTTAGGCCAGGGGGTAGAGACCCAGTACTTC; cdr3_aa: CASSLGQGVETQYF
d_call: TRBD1; v_call: TRBV9; j_call: TRBJ1-6; clone_size: -; cdr3_nt: TGTGCCAGCAGCTCTGGGACAGGGAGAGATTCACCCCTCCACTTT; cdr3_aa: CASSSGTGRDSPLHF
d_call: TRBD2; v_call: TRBV5-1; j_call: TRBJ2-7; clone_size: -; cdr3_nt: TGCGCCAGCAGCGTAGACTCTAGCGGGAGTTTCAACGAGCAGTACTTC; cdr3_aa: CASSVDSSGSFNEQYF
d_call: TRBD1; v_call: TRBV29-1; j_call: TRBJ2-1; clone_size: -; cdr3_nt: TGCAGCGTTGAAGATGGCAGGGGGCGTGAGCAGTTCTTC; cdr3_aa: CSVEDGRGREQFF
d_call: TRBD2; v_call: TRBV19; j_call: TRBJ2-2; clone_size: -; cdr3_nt: TGTGCCAGTAGTATAGATGGAGCGGGAGATACCGGGGAGCTGTTTTTT; cdr3_aa: CASSIDGAGDTGELFF
d_call: -; v_call: TRBV7-9; j_call: TRBJ1-4; clone_size: -; cdr3_nt: TGTGCCAGCAGCTTAAATGCGGGGTCAAAACTGTTTTTT; cdr3_aa: CASSLNAGSKLFF
d_call: -; v_call: TRBV11-3; j_call: TRBJ2-2; clone_size: -; cdr3_nt: TGTGCCAGCAGCTTAGAAGGGAGTACCGGGGAGCTGTTTTTT; cdr3_aa: CASSLEGSTGELFF
d_call: TRBD2; v_call: TRBV11-2; j_call: TRBJ2-3; clone_size: -; cdr3_nt: TGTGCCAGCAGCTTAGCAGGCGGGAGTACAGATACGCAGTATTTT; cdr3_aa: CASSLAGGSTDTQYF
d_call: -; v_call: TRBV19; j_call: TRBJ2-7; clone_size: -; cdr3_nt: TGTGCCAGTACCCAGGGCCATCCCTACGAGCAGTACTTC; cdr3_aa: CASTQGHPYEQYF
d_call: TRBD1; v_call: TRBV5-1; j_call: TRBJ1-1; clone_size: -; cdr3_nt: TGCGCCAGCACCCAACAGGGGAGGCTAGAAGCTTTCTTT; cdr3_aa: CASTQQGRLEAFF
d_call: TRBD2; v_call: TRBV25-1; j_call: TRBJ2-3; clone_size: -; cdr3_nt: TGTGCCAGCGGTGATCCTACTAGCGGGAGCACAGATACGCAGTATTTT; cdr3_aa: CASGDPTSGSTDTQYF
d_call: TRBD1; v_call: TRBV6-5; j_call: TRBJ1-4; clone_size: once; cdr3_nt: TGTGCCAGCAGTTATGACAGGGGGCTCGAAAAACTGTTTTTT; cdr3_aa: CASSYDRGLEKLFF
d_call: TRBD2; v_call: TRBV5-1; j_call: TRBJ2-1; clone_size: -; cdr3_nt: TGCGCCAGCAGCTTGGGGCCCACGCGGGAGGGCCAGTTCTTC; cdr3_aa: CASSLGPTREGQFF
d_call: -; v_call: TRBV7-2; j_call: TRBJ1-5; clone_size: -; cdr3_nt: TGTGCCAGCAGCTTATCGTTTCAGCCCCAGCATTTT; cdr3_aa: CASSLSFQPQHF
d_call: -; v_call: TRBV6-6; j_call: TRBJ2-2; clone_size: -; cdr3_nt: TGTGCCAGCAGTTACTCTAATTCCGGGGAGCTGTTTTTT; cdr3_aa: CASSYSNSGELFF
d_call: TRBD1; v_call: TRBV9; j_call: TRBJ1-3; clone_size: -; cdr3_nt: TGTGCCAGCAGCGTAGCTACGGGGACAGGGGCCGGAAACACCATATATTTT; cdr3_aa: CASSVATGTGAGNTIYF
d_call: -; v_call: TRBV4-2; j_call: TRBJ1-1; clone_size: -; cdr3_nt: TGTGCCAGCAGCCCAGCTGGTGGGGGTCGAGCGGGGGGTGACACTGAAGCTTTCTTT; cdr3_aa: CASSPAGGGRAGGDTEAFF
d_call: -; v_call: TRBV6-5; j_call: TRBJ2-7; clone_size: -; cdr3_nt: TGTGCCAGCAGTTACTCCGCAGGGTACGAGCAGTACTTC; cdr3_aa: CASSYSAGYEQYF
d_call: -; v_call: TRBV2; j_call: TRBJ1-3; clone_size: -; cdr3_nt: TGTGCCAGCAGTGCCCAACAGGTGGGCACCATATATTTT; cdr3_aa: CASSAQQVGTIYF
d_call: TRBD1; v_call: TRBV6-6; j_call: TRBJ2-2; clone_size: -; cdr3_nt: TGTGCCAGCACCACCCAGAGGACAGGGTTTGACGGGGAGCTGTTTTTT; cdr3_aa: CASTTQRTGFDGELFF
d_call: -; v_call: TRBV6-4; j_call: TRBJ2-7; clone_size: -; cdr3_nt: TGTGCCAGCAGTGTACAGACAGGCGCCCTCTACGAGCAGTACTTC; cdr3_aa: CASSVQTGALYEQYF
d_call: -; v_call: TRBV7-9; j_call: TRBJ1-5; clone_size: -; cdr3_nt: TGTGCCAGCAGCTTACGCGAAAATCAGCCCCAGCATTTT; cdr3_aa: CASSLRENQPQHF
d_call: -; v_call: TRBV5-1; j_call: TRBJ2-7; clone_size: -; cdr3_nt: TGCGCCAGCAGCTTAAACAGGGCGCGATCCTACGAGCAGTACTTC; cdr3_aa: CASSLNRARSYEQYF
d_call: -; v_call: TRBV28; j_call: TRBJ2-1; clone_size: -; cdr3_nt: TGTGCCAGCAGTTTACCAGGAAACTACAATGAGCAGTTCTTC; cdr3_aa: CASSLPGNYNEQFF
d_call: -; v_call: TRBV7-9; j_call: TRBJ2-7; clone_size: -; cdr3_nt: TGTGCCAGCAGCCTCTATGGCACGATAGCGCTAAGCTCCTACGAGCAGTACTTC; cdr3_aa: CASSLYGTIALSSYEQYF
d_call: -; v_call: TRBV15; j_call: TRBJ2-2; clone_size: -; cdr3_nt: TGTGCCACCAGCAGAGACACCTTAGAAAACACCGGGGAGCTGTTTTTT; cdr3_aa: CATSRDTLENTGELFF
d_call: TRBD1; v_call: TRBV27; j_call: TRBJ2-1; clone_size: -; cdr3_nt: TGTGCCAGCAGTCAAGCACGGGGCTTCGACAGGGGTTCCTACAATGAGCAGTTCTTC; cdr3_aa: CASSQARGFDRGSYNEQFF
d_call: TRBD1; v_call: TRBV2; j_call: TRBJ2-7; clone_size: -; cdr3_nt: TGTGCCAGAAACGGACAGGGGGCATTTCACAACGAGCAGTACTTC; cdr3_aa: CARNGQGAFHNEQYF
d_call: TRBD1; v_call: TRBV27; j_call: TRBJ2-1; clone_size: -; cdr3_nt: TGTGCCAGCAGTTTACCCAACCGGGACAGGGGGCGGAATGAGCAGTTCTTC; cdr3_aa: CASSLPNRDRGRNEQFF
d_call: -; v_call: TRBV7-9; j_call: TRBJ1-4; clone_size: -; cdr3_nt: TGTTCCAGCAGCTCGGACAGCGCTAATGAAAAACTGTTTTTT; cdr3_aa: CSSSSDSANEKLFF
d_call: -; v_call: TRBV7-9; j_call: TRBJ1-1; clone_size: -; cdr3_nt: TGTGCCAGCAATTTAGTGGGGGCGGCTGAAGCTTTCTTT; cdr3_aa: CASNLVGAAEAFF
d_call: -; v_call: TRBV28; j_call: TRBJ2-7; clone_size: -; cdr3_nt: TGTGCCAGCAGTTTACCGTTCGGCTCCTACGAGCAGTACTTC; cdr3_aa: CASSLPFGSYEQYF
d_call: -; v_call: TRBV28; j_call: TRBJ2-1; clone_size: -; cdr3_nt: TGTGCCAGCAGCCCACGAGGTGAGCAGTTCTTC; cdr3_aa: CASSPRGEQFF
d_call: -; v_call: TRBV5-1; j_call: TRBJ2-5; clone_size: few; cdr3_nt: TGCGCCAGCAGCTTGGAAGGGAGAGGAGAGACCCAGTACTTC; cdr3_aa: CASSLEGRGETQYF
d_call: TRBD1; v_call: TRBV7-9; j_call: TRBJ1-1; clone_size: few; cdr3_nt: TGTGCCAGCAGCGGAAACAGGGGGAGTTTCGACACTGAAGCTTTCTTT; cdr3_aa: CASSGNRGSFDTEAFF
d_call: TRBD1; v_call: TRBV5-1; j_call: TRBJ2-5; clone_size: -; cdr3_nt: TGCGCCAGCAGCTTTGGGCAGGGGGAGGAGACCCAGTACTTC; cdr3_aa: CASSFGQGEETQYF
d_call: -; v_call: TRBV7-9; j_call: TRBJ1-1; clone_size: -; cdr3_nt: TGTGCCAGCAGCGACTCTTTGGTGAACACTGAAGCTTTCTTT; cdr3_aa: CASSDSLVNTEAFF
d_call: -; v_call: TRBV7-3; j_call: TRBJ2-5; clone_size: -; cdr3_nt: TGTGCCAGCAGCCCCCGGGGAGGATACGAGACCCAGTACTTC; cdr3_aa: CASSPRGGYETQYF
d_call: -; v_call: TRBV30; j_call: TRBJ1-5; clone_size: once; cdr3_nt: TGTGCCTGGAGTGTTATACAGTTCAATCAGCCCCAGCATTTT; cdr3_aa: CAWSVIQFNQPQHF
d_call: TRBD2; v_call: TRBV18; j_call: TRBJ2-3; clone_size: -; cdr3_nt: TGTGCCAGCTCACCCTCTAGCGGGGGTATGGATACGCAGTATTTT; cdr3_aa: CASSPSSGGMDTQYF